The source of this TCR beta chain is a study of blood T cells in healthy people across ages. In the study overall: About one barcoded beta molecule was captured per two T cells (by template switching).

PCR was performed a second time for about 7 to 12 cycles using a sample-barcoded 5' primer and a J-beta primer mix. Each CDR3 protein is one row after TCRdb ran MiXCR on the 5' RACE reads. The sample has about 700,000 distinct CDR3 sequences; approximately 30% are singletons. The study, taken as a whole, reports: Diversity was higher, and naive CD4+ cells more numerous, in long-lived donors than in aged donors.

A word on this clonotype: What it binds is unknown.

Each of the donors had roughly 9.3 milliliters of peripheral blood drawn into EDTA-treated Vacutainer tubes. A minimum of 5 micrograms of total RNA was extracted per sample. The CDR3 totals 13 residues. Germline V gives CDR1 SGHRS, CDR2 YFSETQ. Between the trimmed V and J ends, which lost 4 bases and 6 bases, there was a span of 14 bases. This chain connects TRBV5-1 to TRBJ2-7; possible D gene TRBD1, 6 bases. The receptor comes from a woman aged 80 or over in good health. Sequencing was performed on blood. The CDR3, as DNA: TGCGCCAGCAGCCAAGACCAAGGGGGCGAGCAGTACTTC. Its translation: CASSQDQGGEQYF.